The TCR beta chain under discussion was sequenced for a study of blood T cell repertoires in COVID-19. Original processing methods: Reference gene primer amplification in the assay estimated nucleated cell counts. The repertoire was sequenced with immunoSEQ multiplex PCR; TCRdb's copy has only in-frame clones and lacks some. The V and J calls and clone size come from that table; D and trimming were worked out from the DNA. This table holds about 480,000 clones, 70% to 90% found once. CDR1 LNHDA and CDR2 SQIVND come from the germline V gene (reference sequence). CDR3 length: 14 residues. V was clipped by 7 bases and J by 6 bases; unmatched bases: 6.

The sequencing sample was made of PBMCs or T cells enriched from blood (not recorded which). The receptor was derived from a woman in her thirties or forties who had recovered from COVID-19. This sequence joins TRBV19 and TRBJ1-1, with 12 nucleotides matching TRBD1. The CDR3 DNA sequence: TGTGCCAGTATCCGGGACAGGGGGCACCCTGAAGCTTTCTTT. Its protein product is CASIRDRGHPEAFF.